This is a list of T cell receptor beta chains from one sample in a study of blood T cell repertoires in COVID-19. Measured with immunoSEQ multiplex PCR; TCRdb has only the in-frame clones, and not every one. In the table there are over 200,000 clones, roughly 91% of which are singletons. Sequenced material: PBMCs or T cells enriched from blood (not recorded which). These receptors all stem from a man aged 40-55 years who had recovered from COVID-19. The CDR3 runs from the conserved cysteine through the conserved F or W. D genes are given only for firm matches. Clone size, where shown, is once, few, many, or a class for clones that have expanded.

cdr3_nt | cdr3_aa | j_call | v_call | d_call | clone_size
TGCGCCAGCAGTCTTATCGGACGGGGAAGCTCCTACGAGCAGTACTTC | CASSLIGRGSSYEQYF | TRBJ2-7 | TRBV4-1 | . | .
TGTGCCAGCAGCTTAGAAACACCCTATGGCTACACCTTC | CASSLETPYGYTF | TRBJ1-2 | TRBV7-9 | . | .
TGTGCCAGCAGTGAGAAGGACAGGGACCCTCGAGAGACCCAGTACTTC | CASSEKDRDPRETQYF | TRBJ2-5 | TRBV11-3 | TRBD1 | .
TGTGCCAGCAAAAGGGGGCCCGACTATAATTCACCCCTCCACTTT | CASKRGPDYNSPLHF | TRBJ1-6 | TRBV2 | TRBD1 | .
TGTGCCAGTCGGACTCTAGCGGGCAACCAAGAGACCCAGTACTTC | CASRTLAGNQETQYF | TRBJ2-5 | TRBV19 | TRBD2 | .
TGTGCCAGCAGCTTGGCGACAGGGACATTCTATGGCTACACCTTC | CASSLATGTFYGYTF | TRBJ1-2 | TRBV5-5 | TRBD1 | .
TGTGCCAGCAGCCAAGTCAGTCTAGACCAGAACACAGATACGCAGTATTTT | CASSQVSLDQNTDTQYF | TRBJ2-3 | TRBV4-2 | . | many
TGTGCCAGCAGCCAAGATGAGGACAGGGGATCACCCCTCCACTTT | CASSQDEDRGSPLHF | TRBJ1-6 | TRBV4-2 | TRBD1 | .
TGTGCCAGCAGTTACTCCAGACAAAACACCGGGGAGCTGTTTTTT | CASSYSRQNTGELFF | TRBJ2-2 | TRBV6-5 | . | .
TGTGCCATCAGTGAAGTGGACAGGAGCACTGAAGCTTTCTTT | CAISEVDRSTEAFF | TRBJ1-1 | TRBV10-3 | TRBD1 | .
TGTGCCAGCAGTCCCGCCCCCCGGACAGGGTTGGGGAGGCCCCAGCATTTT | CASSPAPRTGLGRPQHF | TRBJ1-5 | TRBV28 | TRBD1 | once
TGTGCCACCACGGACAGGGAAGGCTTCTATGGCTACACCTTC | CATTDREGFYGYTF | TRBJ1-2 | TRBV19 | TRBD1 | .
TGTGCCAGCAGCCAGGCGTGGGGCCAGACCCAGTACTTC | CASSQAWGQTQYF | TRBJ2-5 | TRBV7-3 | . | .
TGTGCCAGCAGCCCCATGGTGCTAGCGGGAACCGGCGAGCAGTACTTC | CASSPMVLAGTGEQYF | TRBJ2-7 | TRBV5-4 | TRBD2 | .
TGTGCCAGCAGCCGTTACGGGTTGTCACAAGAGACCCAGTACTTC | CASSRYGLSQETQYF | TRBJ2-5 | TRBV28 | . | .
TGTGCCAGCAGCACCCCGGGACACCCCTACGAGCAGTACTTC | CASSTPGHPYEQYF | TRBJ2-7 | TRBV7-9 | . | .
TGTGCCAGCAGCTGGACGGGGGAAGCTTTCTTT | CASSWTGEAFF | TRBJ1-1 | TRBV6-2/TRBV6-3 | . | .
TGTGCCAGCAGTGTCGATCCGACAATGGGACTAGTTTCGGGGGAGCTGTTTTTT | CASSVDPTMGLVSGELFF | TRBJ2-2 | TRBV6-4 | TRBD2 | .
TGTGCCAGCAGTCAGGGGGTTAAGGACGAGCAGTACTTC | CASSQGVKDEQYF | TRBJ2-7 | TRBV9 | TRBD1 | .
TGTGCCAGTAGTAGACAACTCTATAATTCACCCCTCCACTTT | CASSRQLYNSPLHF | TRBJ1-6 | TRBV19 | . | .
TGTGCCAGCAGTCCCCCTGCTCTGTCGTCCAGGCAGCTCTATGGCTACACCTTC | CASSPPALSSRQLYGYTF | TRBJ1-2 | TRBV6-2/TRBV6-3 | . | .
TGTGCCAGCAGCGGACTAGCGGGCACTAGCACAGATACGCAGTATTTT | CASSGLAGTSTDTQYF | TRBJ2-3 | TRBV9 | TRBD2 | .
TGTGCCAGCAGCCTACGCGGACAGGGGGGTAGCAATCAGCCCCAGCATTTT | CASSLRGQGGSNQPQHF | TRBJ1-5 | TRBV6-2/TRBV6-3 | TRBD1 | .
TGCGCCAGCAAGAGTGTTAATAGCGGGAACCCCTACGAGCAGTACTTC | CASKSVNSGNPYEQYF | TRBJ2-7 | TRBV5-1 | TRBD2 | .
TGCGCCAGCAGCCAAGTTTGGACAGCTGATACGCAGTATTTT | CASSQVWTADTQYF | TRBJ2-3 | TRBV4-1 | . | .
TGTGCCAGCAGCCGGACAGGGTATAACTATGGCTACACCTTC | CASSRTGYNYGYTF | TRBJ1-2 | TRBV9 | TRBD1 | .
TGTGCCAGTAGTCAATTCTCTGGCGGGAGGGTTTACACCGGGGAGCTGTTTTTT | CASSQFSGGRVYTGELFF | TRBJ2-2 | TRBV19 | TRBD2 | few
TGTGCCAGCAGCTTTCACACGAACACTGAAGCTTTCTTT | CASSFHTNTEAFF | TRBJ1-1 | TRBV5-8 | . | .
TGTGCCATCAGGAGGGGGGGAAATTCACCCCTCCACTTT | CAIRRGGNSPLHF | TRBJ1-6 | TRBV10-3 | . | .
TGTGCCAGCAGTACTAGCGGGACTTACGAGCAGTACTTC | CASSTSGTYEQYF | TRBJ2-7 | TRBV5-6 | TRBD2 | .
TGTGCCAGCAGCTTTGGGGGGTCTCGGGGTGAGCAGTTCTTC | CASSFGGSRGEQFF | TRBJ2-1 | TRBV7-2 | . | .
TGTGCCAGCAGTTCGAACGGAATGGGACAGGGGATCCAGTACTTC | CASSSNGMGQGIQYF | TRBJ2-5 | TRBV28 | TRBD1 | .
TGTGCCAGCAGCTTACGGGGACACACTTCTTTCACAGATACGCAGTATTTT | CASSLRGHTSFTDTQYF | TRBJ2-3 | TRBV7-2 | . | .
TGTGCCAGCAGCGGGACAGGTTATCGTCGGACCGGGGAGCTGTTTTTT | CASSGTGYRRTGELFF | TRBJ2-2 | TRBV7-3 | TRBD1 | once
TGCGCCAGCAGCCAACCCTTAGCCCCCGGAAACACCATATATTTT | CASSQPLAPGNTIYF | TRBJ1-3 | TRBV4-1 | . | .
TGTGCCAGCAGTGACTCTAGCGGGATCTACAATGAGCAGTTCTTC | CASSDSSGIYNEQFF | TRBJ2-1 | TRBV25-1 | TRBD2 | .
TGTGCCAGCACGGACAGGGCAGAGCCCCAGCATTTT | CASTDRAEPQHF | TRBJ1-5 | TRBV2 | TRBD1 | .
TGCGCCAGCAGCCAAGGTCTAACAGGGTTGACCGGGGAGCTGTTTTTT | CASSQGLTGLTGELFF | TRBJ2-2 | TRBV4-3 | . | .
TGTGCCAGCAGTTTCGGAGGGGCATATAGCAATCAGCCCCAGCATTTT | CASSFGGAYSNQPQHF | TRBJ1-5 | TRBV27 | . | .
TGCAGTGCTAGTCAGGGTGGTTACGAGCAGTACTTC | CSASQGGYEQYF | TRBJ2-7 | TRBV20-1 | . | .
TGTGCCAGCAGCCAAGGTGAGGTACCGAACACTGAAGCTTTCTTT | CASSQGEVPNTEAFF | TRBJ1-1 | TRBV14 | . | .
TGTGCCAGCTCACCAGGGGCAGGGTATGGCTACACCTTC | CASSPGAGYGYTF | TRBJ1-2 | TRBV18 | . | .
TGTGCCAGCAGCCAGAGGACTAGGGCTGACACAGATACGCAGTATTTT | CASSQRTRADTDTQYF | TRBJ2-3 | TRBV21-1 | . | .
TGTGCCAGCAGTACCCGGGGAGGCACTGAAGCTTTCTTT | CASSTRGGTEAFF | TRBJ1-1 | TRBV12-3/TRBV12-4 | . | .
TGTGCCAGCAGACAGGATGTAGGTCAGCCCCAGCATTTT | CASRQDVGQPQHF | TRBJ1-5 | TRBV6-5 | . | .
TGTGCCAGTAGTAGAGTCTCGGGACAGGGGGCCGAGCAGTACTTC | CASSRVSGQGAEQYF | TRBJ2-7 | TRBV19 | TRBD1 | .